This TCR beta chain was identified during a study of blood T cell repertoires in COVID-19 (dated by TCRdb to between 2020 and 2021). About the study as a whole: Samples from collaborators originated in the United States, Italy and Spain and spanned both the acute and convalescent phases of COVID-19. The samples were drawn from the first 160 participants of the ongoing ImmuneRACE study and from 950 to 1,500 subjects provided by 6 global collaborators. The sample metadata nearly always contained a de-identified subject ID, COVID-19 status, age in years and sex. The repertoires were released in a freely available public database intended as a resource for research on the immune response to SARS-CoV-2. The dataset comprised deeply sampled blood TCRbeta repertoires from subjects exposed to, actively infected with, or recovered from COVID-19. The prospective study material was composed of cDNA or gDNA derived from T cells, B-cell-depleted T cells, or PBMCs. Where available, HLA class I and class II types were obtained from metadata supplied by the sample provider rather than from assay-based typing. What the research found in general, with its limitations: How much clinical and demographic metadata was included differed by source and by participant, and the metadata was provided uncurated.

TCRbeta CDR3 regions were amplified from genomic DNA using the immunoSEQ Assay, a bias-controlled multiplex PCR. The authors' pipeline ran thus. The number of nucleated cells in each sample was estimated from the amplification of reference gene primers within the assay. To quantify the absolute abundance of each unique TCRbeta CDR3 rearrangement, sequence reads were collapsed and filtered. For each sample, productive Simpson clonality was calculated as the square root of Simpson's diversity index over productive rearrangements. The clones in this table, taken by TCRdb from immuneACCESS, are in-frame only. Not every clone is retained; where verified, under half of the shortfall comes from an unresolved V gene, and the cause of the rest is unknown. That table is the source of V, J and clone size, and D and trimming were worked out from the DNA. The sample table contains approximately 230,000 clones; only one count was recorded for approximately 79% of them. In total, the top ten clones hold 3% to 4% of the sample.

Whole blood was collected in K2EDTA tubes by collaborating institutions according to the institutions' own protocols. Collaborator samples were shipped for TCRbeta analysis as frozen whole blood, isolated PBMCs, or DNA extracted from either sample type. Reading from cysteine to phenylalanine, the CDR3 counts 12 amino acids. The read is trimmed to its CDR3 DNA, 36 bases read in frame from base 1. Relative to germline, V is missing 1 base and J is missing 10 bases, with 3 bases of the junction outside any gene match. According to the germline V gene, CDR1 reads KGHSH and CDR2 reads LQKENI. A note on this clone: Its binding antigen is unknown. The input lacks base qualities; no much larger clone sits a single base away.

The source is a woman aged 40 to 50 with active or convalescent COVID-19. The V and J segments used are TRBV18 and TRBJ1-1, and 7 junctional nucleotides match TRBD1. The sequenced sample consisted of peripheral blood. Here the CDR3 is given as CASSPLQGRAFF. The DNA is as follows: TGTGCCAGCTCACCACTACAGGGGCGAGCTTTCTTT.